Listed below are T cell receptor beta chains from one sample, sequenced in a study of cytomegalovirus exposure and HLA in healthy donors. Sequencing was performed with immunoSEQ multiplex PCR; in TCRdb, only in-frame clones are kept and a portion is missing. This sample carries approximately 89,000 clones, 85% of them seen once, and the ten largest clones take 7.4%. The source material was PBMCs. These receptors came from a middle-aged man in good health and CMV-seropositive. Both conserved end residues are part of each CDR3. A D gene is named only where the DNA matches it firmly. Expanded clones get a size class; other rows say once, few or many, or leave the size out.

CDR3aa,CDR3nt,d_gene,abundance,j_gene,v_gene
CASSKGTGSYEQYF,TGTGCCAGTAGTAAGGGGACAGGGAGCTACGAGCAGTACTTC,TRBD1,.,TRBJ2-7,TRBV19
CASSSGTSGGARDRGAVF,TGTGCTAGCAGCTCCGGGACTAGCGGGGGGGCCAGGGACCGGGGAGCTGTTTTT,TRBD2,once,TRBJ2-2,TRBV7-7
CASSRTSLETQYF,TGTGCCAGCTCTCGTACTAGCTTGGAGACCCAGTACTTC,.,.,TRBJ2-5,TRBV18
CASNPGGSETQYF,TGTGCCAGCAACCCTGGCGGGAGTGAGACCCAGTACTTC,TRBD2,.,TRBJ2-5,TRBV7-8
CASSNPRARETQYF,TGTGCCAGCAGCAACCCACGAGCCCGGGAGACCCAGTACTTC,.,.,TRBJ2-5,TRBV6-5
CASSPHYGGDEQYF,TGTGCCAGCTCACCACATTACGGGGGAGACGAGCAGTACTTC,.,.,TRBJ2-7,TRBV18
CASSPGTGGSGANVLTF,TGCGCCAGCAGTCCCGGGACAGGGGGCTCTGGGGCCAACGTCCTGACTTTC,TRBD1,.,TRBJ2-6,TRBV10-2
CSARDSYEAFF,TGCAGCGCGCGGGACAGTTACGAAGCTTTCTTT,TRBD1,.,TRBJ1-1,TRBV29-1
CASKKWGLQLYEQYF,TGTGCCAGCAAAAAGTGGGGACTACAACTCTACGAGCAGTACTTC,TRBD2,.,TRBJ2-7,TRBV7-2
CASSPYPLGLAGEGEQYF,TGTGCCAGCAGTCCTTACCCCCTCGGACTAGCGGGAGAAGGCGAGCAGTACTTC,TRBD2,.,TRBJ2-7,TRBV27
CASRQRTNYGYTF,TGCGCCAGCCGACAGAGAACTAACTATGGCTACACCTTC,.,.,TRBJ1-2,TRBV10-1